Listed below are T cell receptor beta chains from one sample, sequenced in a study of cytomegalovirus exposure and HLA in healthy donors. Generated by immunoSEQ multiplex PCR, the TCRdb table keeps only in-frame clones and is missing some. Altogether about 200,000 clones are present, about 88% being singletons, with the ten largest covering less than 0.4%. The sequencing sample was made of PBMCs. The receptor set was obtained from a woman in her twenties or thirties in good health and CMV-seronegative. Both conserved end residues are part of each CDR3. A D gene is named only where the DNA matches it firmly. Some rows mark clone size as missing; the rest say once, few, many or name a class of expanded clone.

d_gene,j_gene,v_gene,abundance,CDR3nt,CDR3aa
.,TRBJ1-1,TRBV5-1,.,TGCGCCAGCAGCCTCCGTTCTGGCATGAACACTGAAGCTTTCTTT,CASSLRSGMNTEAFF
TRBD2,TRBJ2-3,TRBV9,.,TGTGCCAGCAGCGTAGGTGCTAGCGGGCCCACAGATACGCAGTATTTT,CASSVGASGPTDTQYF
.,TRBJ2-2,TRBV6-5,few,TGTGCCAGCAGCCGGACTCTTAGGAGCGGGGAGCTGTTTTTT,CASSRTLRSGELFF
.,TRBJ2-1,TRBV6-4,.,TGTGCCAGCAGCGCGGGGCATTACAATGAGCAGTTCTTC,CASSAGHYNEQFF
.,TRBJ1-1,TRBV28,.,TGTGCCAGCAGTTTAGTGGCGGGTGACACTGAAGCTTTCTTT,CASSLVAGDTEAFF
.,TRBJ2-1,TRBV5-1,.,TGCGCCAGCAGGCGTGAGGAGAGCTCCTACAATGAGCAGTTCTTC,CASRREESSYNEQFF
TRBD1,TRBJ1-2,TRBV2,.,TGTGCCAGCAGGGCCGACAGGGGCCCCTTCTATGGCTACACCTTC,CASRADRGPFYGYTF
TRBD1,TRBJ2-7,TRBV13,.,TGTGCCAGCAGTTCGGACAGGGGGGACCCCTACGAGCAGTACTTC,CASSSDRGDPYEQYF
TRBD2,TRBJ2-3,TRBV15,.,TGTGCCACCAGCAGTGAGCTAGCGGGAGGTTGGGATACGCAGTATTTT,CATSSELAGGWDTQYF
TRBD2,TRBJ2-7,TRBV13,.,TGTGCCAGCAGCGTAACCGGGCTCCTAGCGGGAGGGACCTCCTACGAGCAGTACTTC,CASSVTGLLAGGTSYEQYF
TRBD1,TRBJ2-6,TRBV15,.,TGTGCCACTCAGGGGGTTGGGGCCAACGTCCTGACTTTC,CATQGVGANVLTF
.,TRBJ2-7,TRBV29-1,.,TGCAGCGTTGCAGGGACCTACGAGCAGTACTTC,CSVAGTYEQYF
.,TRBJ2-7,TRBV10-2,once,TGCGCCAGCAGTGACCCGCCCTCTGGACAGCCTGGGTACGAGCAGTACTTC,CASSDPPSGQPGYEQYF
TRBD2,TRBJ2-1,TRBV15,.,TGTGCCACCAGCTTTGGGGGGGGGAGGGAGCAGTTCTTC,CATSFGGGREQFF
TRBD1,TRBJ1-2,TRBV10-3,few,TGTGCCATTACGACAGGGATGGAACCCTATGGCTACACCTTC,CAITTGMEPYGYTF